The next 7 T cell receptor beta chains were all read from a single sample in a study of tumor-infiltrating lymphocytes in primary liver carcinoma. Unsorted whole blood yielded blood RNA, and germline DNA was extracted as well. A primer matching the constant region was used to make TCR beta cDNA from 450 to 550 ng of total RNA. Libraries of TCR beta came from three nested multiplex PCR rounds with slightly modified ARM-PCR. Researchers ran the first two PCR rounds for about 11 cycles each with TRBV1-TRBV30 forward primers and a C-beta reverse primer. TCRdb used MiXCR to reprocess the multiplex PCR reads, holding one entry per CDR3 protein. The table records just over 300,000 distinct CDR3 sequences, nearly 60% of them present only once. Sequenced input: peripheral blood. Every receptor here comes from a woman aged 30 to 39 with primary liver carcinoma and hepatitis B virus infection.

As concerns this clonotype: The junction departs from the called germline gene at one end, perhaps through a read error. This chain connects TRBV7-3 to TRBJ2-3; a weak D match, TRBD2 (6 bases). The CDR3 is made up of 15 amino acids. Per the germline V gene, CDR1 is SGHTA and CDR2 is FQGTGA. In DNA form, the CDR3 reads TGTGACAGCAGCTTTACCGGGAGCCACACAGATACGCAGTATTTT. Translating gives CDSSFTGSHTDTQYF.

About this clonotype: One end of the junction varies from germline; a read error may be responsible. This chain joins TRBV19 and TRBJ2-3; D unclear. CDR1 and CDR2 (germline): LNHDA, SQIVND (reference sequence). CDR3 length equals 13 residues. The CDR3 coding sequence is TGCGCCAGTAGTATGGCCCGCCGAGATACGCAGTATTTT. Amino acids: CASSMARRDTQYF.

This chain links TRBV28 with TRBJ2-2, with 9 bases lining up with TRBD1. Germline V gene data show CDR1 as MDHEN and CDR2 as SYDVKM. The CDR3 loop spans 16 amino acids. Losses at the gene ends were 7 bases for V and 5 bases for J; bases not matched to a gene: 11. CDR3 coding DNA: TGTGCCAGCATCGATGTCGGGACAGGGCTAACCGGGGAGCTGTTTTTT. Translating it yields CASIDVGTGLTGELFF.

This clonotype has at least ten counts. The rearrangement links TRBV6-5 to TRBJ2-1; 8 bases are shared with TRBD2. Trimming at V came to 2 bases and at J to 2 bases, leaving 11 bases not matched to a gene. This CDR3 has 18 residues. Germline V gene sequence: CDR1 MNHEY, CDR2 SVGAGI. CDR3 sequence reads: CASSYRGGGWQTYNEQFF. CDR3 coding DNA: TGTGCCAGCAGTTACCGGGGGGGTGGGTGGCAAACCTACAATGAGCAGTTCTTC.

This clonotype was seen repeatedly, ten times or more. This sequence joins TRBV29-1 and TRBJ2-7; possible D gene TRBD2, 6 bases. The germline CDR1 and CDR2 sequences are SQVTM and ANQGSEA. Trimming stripped 6 bases from V and 0 bases from J, with 18 bases between. This CDR3 contains 15 residues. The CDR3 sequence: CSVDVSGDASYEQYF. The CDR3 coding sequence is TGCAGCGTAGACGTTAGCGGAGACGCCTCCTACGAGCAGTACTTC.

Concerning this clonotype: This may come from a read error, since a much larger clone is one base off. Since the CDR3 does not end with the conserved phenylalanine or tryptophan, this likely comes from a read error. The genes are TRBV11-2 and TRBJ2-3; the D is unclear. This CDR3 spans 16 amino acids. V lost 3 bases to trimming and J lost 4 bases, with 17 bases between them. The germline CDR1 and CDR2 sequences are SGHAT and FQNNGV. The CDR3 nucleotides are TGTGCCAGCAGCTTCGGGCCCCAGCATCGGGCAGATACGCAGTATTAT. Amino acids: CASSFGPQHRADTQYY.

This clonotype showed up just a few times. The gene calls are TRBV5-6 and TRBJ1-1; no clear D gene. Between the trimmed V and J ends, which lost 0 bases and 0 bases, there was a span of 6 bases. Looked up from germline, CDR1 is SGHDT and CDR2 is YYEEEE. CDR3 length: 14 amino acids. The CDR3: CASSLARMNTEAFF. The CDR3 DNA sequence: TGTGCCAGCAGCTTGGCCCGCATGAACACTGAAGCTTTCTTT.